Shown below are 28 T cell receptor beta chains from a single sample sequenced in a study of T cell responses to AZD1222 COVID-19 vaccine (dated by TCRdb to the early 2020s). The library was generated by the immunoSEQ multiplex PCR assay. TCRdb retrieved this table from immuneACCESS and kept in-frame rearrangements only. Not all clones are present; in checked studies, unresolved V genes account for under half, and no reason is known for the remainder. The sample table holds approximately 150,000 clones, of which around 92% were seen once. Roughly 12% of the sample lies in the top ten. The intended sense of this specimen's time point label: sample from adult after SARS-CoV-2 infection, after symptom onset. Source: peripheral blood, taken after recovery from COVID-19. These TCRs come from an adult who had recovered from COVID-19.

The rearrangement uses TRBV2 and TRBJ2-1; TRBD1 matches at 9 bases. V lost 6 bases to trimming and J lost 0 bases; unmatched junction nucleotides: 9. In germline, CDR1 is SNHLY, CDR2 FYNNEI. This CDR3 is 17 amino acids long. The CDR3 region has the DNA TGTGCCAGCAGGGGTCCCGGGACAGGGCCCTCCTACAATGAGCAGTTCTTC. This codes for CASRGPGTGPSYNEQFF. Supplemented by reference TRBV2 and TRBJ2-1, the full variable domain reads EPEVTQTPSHQVTQMGQEVILRCVPISNHLYFYWYRQILGQKVEFLVSFYNNEISEKSEIFDDQFSVERPDGSNFTLKIRSTKLEDSAMYFCASRGPGTGPSYNEQFFGPGTRLTVL.

This chain connects TRBV28 to TRBJ1-2, with TRBD1 matching 9 bases. The V and J ends lost 2 bases and 8 bases, in that order; junction bases with no gene match: 12. The CDR3 runs to 16 residues. From germline, CDR1 is MDHEN and CDR2 SYDVKM. The CDR3 coding sequence is TGTGCCAGCAGTTTAGACAGTGGACAGGGGTATCGGGGCTACACCTTC. It codes for CASSLDSGQGYRGYTF.

The rearrangement links TRBV5-1 to TRBJ2-2; D is uncertain. Trimming removed 0 bases at V and 0 bases at J, with 6 bases between. This CDR3 is built from 15 residues. CDR1 SGHRS and CDR2 YFSETQ come from the germline V gene. The CDR3 loop is CASSLVRPNTGELFF. The CDR3 DNA reads TGCGCCAGCAGCTTGGTTCGACCGAACACCGGGGAGCTGTTTTTT.

The chain joins TRBV27 to TRBJ2-7; TRBD2 aligns across 11 bases. This CDR3 is 19 amino acids long. V lost 1 base to trimming and J lost 0 bases; unmatched junction nucleotides: 11. Germline lookup yields CDR1 MNHEY and CDR2 SMNVEV (reference sequence). CDR3 nucleotide sequence: TGTGCCAGCAGTTTATACCCCCCTACTAGCGGGGGAGACTCCTACGAGCAGTACTTC. Translated, it gives CASSLYPPTSGGDSYEQYF.

CDR3 loop: CASSLVRGETGELFF. CDR3 DNA: TGTGCCAGCAGCTTGGTCAGGGGTGAGACCGGGGAGCTGTTTTTT. V gene TRBV5-5 combines with J gene TRBJ2-2; D possibly corresponds to TRBD1 (6 bases). Germline V gene lookup returns CDR1 SGHKS and CDR2 YYEKEE (reference sequence). Between the trimmed V and J ends, which lost 0 bases and 5 bases, there was a span of 11 bases. The CDR3 covers 15 residues.

The gene calls are TRBV19 and TRBJ2-2, with no clear D. The germline V gene has CDR1 LNHDA and CDR2 SQIVND (reference sequence). The CDR3 totals 12 residues. The germline V and J ends were trimmed by 9 bases and 3 bases, with 8 bases remaining between them. The CDR3 loop is CASNAYTGELFF. The CDR3 nucleotides read TGTGCCAGCAACGCATACACCGGGGAGCTGTTTTTT.

The V call is TRBV5-4, the J call TRBJ1-2; a possible D gene is TRBD1 (6 bases). The CDR3 extends over 14 amino acids. Trimming shortened V by 2 bases and J by 2 bases, and 10 bases separated the two germline ends. Germline V gene sequence: CDR1 SGHNT, CDR2 YYREEE (reference sequence). The chain's CDR3 is CASSFRGGNYGYTF. CDR3 DNA: TGTGCCAGCAGCTTCAGGGGAGGGAACTATGGCTACACCTTC.

The J gene is TRBJ2-2, the V gene TRBV19, with D possibly being TRBD1 or TRBD2 (5 bases each). The CDR3 totals 14 residues. Germline-derived CDR1 and CDR2 are LNHDA and SQIVND (reference sequence). V was shortened by 6 bases and J by 0 bases, with 8 bases between the two germline ends. For the CDR3, the DNA is TGTGCCAGTAGGGGGGATTCGAACACCGGGGAGCTGTTTTTT. Translating gives CASRGDSNTGELFF.

The chain carries TRBV28 and TRBJ2-7, with D possibly TRBD2 on 5 matching bases. With 5 bases removed from V and 0 bases from J, the gap between germline ends came to 14 bases. CDR1 and CDR2 (germline): MDHEN, SYDVKM. The CDR3 is made up of 15 amino acids. This CDR3 is CASSPGRRSSYEQYF. CDR3 coding DNA: TGTGCCAGCAGTCCCGGACGGAGGAGCTCCTACGAGCAGTACTTC.

V and J are TRBV29-1 and TRBJ2-7; 14 bases map to TRBD2. The CDR3 totals 14 residues. V lost 4 bases, J lost 4 bases, and 3 bases stayed unmatched. Germline V gives CDR1 SQVTM, CDR2 ANQGSEA. The CDR3, as DNA: TGCAGCGTTGTGGGACTAGCGGGAGCTTACGAGCAGTACTTC. The encoded protein is CSVVGLAGAYEQYF.

The chain links TRBV28 to TRBJ2-5, with D uncertain. The CDR3 covers 14 residues. Germline CDR1 and CDR2: MDHEN and SYDVKM. The V gene lost 6 bases and the J gene lost 5 bases, with 16 bases spanning the gap. The CDR3 DNA follows: TGTGCCAGCAGGGCCGCCCTTTCTGGGGAGACCCAGTACTTC. Its protein product is CASRAALSGETQYF.

The chain combines TRBV27 with TRBJ1-5; 9 bases line up with TRBD1. CDR1 and CDR2 from the germline V gene are MNHEY and SMNVEV (reference sequence). The CDR3 contains 16 residues. The V gene end was trimmed by 5 bases and the J gene end by 1 base; junction bases not matched to a gene: 6. The CDR3, as DNA: TGTGCCAGCAGTCCGGGGACAGGGTGGAGCAATCAGCCCCAGCATTTT. Its protein is CASSPGTGWSNQPQHF.

The chain joins TRBV9 to TRBJ2-2; 7 positions agree with TRBD1. This CDR3 region has 16 residues. In germline, CDR1 is SGDLS, CDR2 YYNGEE. V shed 3 bases, J shed 0 bases, and the junction held 5 bases outside the gene matches. CDR3 nucleotides: TGTGCCAGCAGCGCCCCAGGGGGATCGAACACCGGGGAGCTGTTTTTT. This gives the protein CASSAPGGSNTGELFF.

The chain uses TRBV28 and TRBJ1-4; D gene ambiguous. Trimming took 6 bases from V and 5 from J, leaving 19 bases between them. This CDR3 has 16 residues. Germline V gives CDR1 MDHEN, CDR2 SYDVKM. The CDR3 here is CASSLPAAASNEKLFF. The CDR3 bases are TGTGCCAGCAGCCTTCCGGCCGCGGCTTCCAATGAAAAACTGTTTTTT.

The CDR3, as DNA: TGTGCCAGCAGCTCAATCTTTACGGGGGGGAGCCCAGATACGCAGTATTTT. This codes for CASSSIFTGGSPDTQYF. V is TRBV9 and J is TRBJ2-3, with 8 bases that match TRBD2. CDR1 is SGDLS and CDR2 is YYNGEE in the germline V gene. After removal of 4 bases from V and 4 bases from J, the junction contained 14 bases not matched to a gene. The CDR3 covers 17 residues.

The V gene is TRBV10-2, the J gene TRBJ1-2; D ambiguous. There are 14 residues in the CDR3. CDR1 is WSHSY and CDR2 is SAAADI in the germline V gene. Trimming shortened V by 6 bases and J by 7 bases, and 18 bases separated the two germline ends. CDR3 sequence reads: CASSPPRVESGYTF. In nucleotides, the CDR3 is TGCGCCAGCAGCCCTCCAAGGGTAGAGAGTGGCTACACCTTC.

The chain recombines TRBV4-1 with TRBJ2-1; D tentatively fits TRBD1 or TRBD2 (5 bases each). The germline gives CDR1 MGHRA, CDR2 YSYEKL. Trimming took off 3 bases at V and 5 bases at J, with 20 bases between the two ends. There are 17 residues in the CDR3. CDR3: CASSQGELGRADNEQFF. The CDR3 nucleotides are TGCGCCAGCAGCCAGGGGGAGCTGGGCAGAGCAGACAATGAGCAGTTCTTC.

The chain has TRBV9 and TRBJ2-3; weak D call: TRBD2 (7 bases). CDR3 length equals 17 residues. Per the germline V gene, CDR1 is SGDLS and CDR2 is YYNGEE. The V and J ends lost 0 bases and 4 bases respectively, with 18 bases between them. The CDR3 DNA is TGTGCCAGCAGCGTAGCTCGAGGGGGGAGGGGTCCAGATACGCAGTATTTT. Its protein is CASSVARGGRGPDTQYF.

The chain combines TRBV12-3 or TRBV12-4 with TRBJ1-1; D might be TRBD1 (5 bases). The CDR3 runs to 13 residues. Trimming removed 3 bases from V and 5 bases from J, with 10 bases in between. DNA for the CDR3: TGTGCCAGCAGTTTGACAGTAGGAACTGAAGCTTTCTTT. Its translation: CASSLTVGTEAFF.

This clone came up once. This chain uses TRBV29-1 with TRBJ2-3, with D uncertain. Germline CDR1 SQVTM, CDR2 ANQGSEA. V lost 6 bases and J 11 bases, leaving 12 bases between the germline ends. The CDR3 spans 10 residues. CDR3: CSVRIQKQYF. Here the CDR3 DNA reads TGCAGCGTCCGAATACAGAAGCAGTATTTT.

The chain links TRBV15 to TRBJ2-7; D is possibly TRBD1 or TRBD2 (5 bases each). Per germline, CDR1 LNHNV and CDR2 YYDKDF (reference sequence). This CDR3 is 15 amino acids long. Trimming shortened V by 1 base and J by 0 bases, and 10 bases separated the two germline ends. The CDR3 is CATSRGGGTSYEQYF. In DNA, the CDR3 is TGTGCCACCAGCAGAGGAGGTGGGACCTCCTACGAGCAGTACTTC.

The V gene is TRBV15, the J gene TRBJ1-4; D gene uncertain. V shed 0 bases and J shed 8 bases, with 13 bases lying between them. Germline CDR1 and CDR2: LNHNV and YYDKDF (reference sequence). The CDR3 has 15 residues. CDR3 sequence (DNA): TGTGCCACCAGCAGAGATCTCAATTTCGACGAAAAACTGTTTTTT. Translated, it gives CATSRDLNFDEKLFF.

The chain has TRBV2 and TRBJ2-1; 13 nucleotides align to TRBD2. The CDR3 has 17 residues. V gave up 9 bases and J gave up 0 bases; unmatched junction bases: 8. CDR1 SNHLY and CDR2 FYNNEI come from the germline V gene. CDR3 loop: CARSGTSGTSSYNEQFF. CDR3 nucleotides: TGTGCCAGATCCGGGACTAGCGGGACGAGCTCCTACAATGAGCAGTTCTTC.

The V and J genes are TRBV19 and TRBJ2-7, with a weak D call TRBD2 (6 bases). Germline V CDR1 and CDR2: LNHDA, SQIVND (reference sequence). The length of the CDR3 is 15 residues. The germline V and J ends were trimmed by 3 bases and 3 bases, with 15 bases remaining between them. The CDR3 sequence is CASSIRRDSVYEQYF. In DNA form, the CDR3 reads TGTGCCAGTAGTATTAGGAGGGACTCCGTCTACGAGCAGTACTTC.

The V call is TRBV5-1, the J call TRBJ2-5; D unresolved. V lost 2 bases and J lost 2, with 4 bases in between. This CDR3 spans 12 amino acids. Germline V gene data show CDR1 as SGHRS and CDR2 as YFSETQ. Here the CDR3 DNA reads TGCGCCAGCAGCTTAAAACAAGAGACCCAGTACTTC. Translated: CASSLKQETQYF.

In its sample, this clone was seen once. Germline is not matched at one junction end, which may reflect a read error. The J gene is TRBJ2-7, the V gene TRBV18; 7 bases are shared with TRBD1. CDR3 length equals 14 residues. Germline-derived CDR1 and CDR2 are KGHSH and LQKENI. CDR3 sequence: CASSPGDRPYEQYF. CDR3 bases: TGTGCCAGTTCACCAGGGGACAGACCCTACGAGCAGTACTTC.

This chain uses TRBV28 with TRBJ1-2; the D is unclear. The V and J ends lost 6 bases and 2 bases respectively, with 13 bases between them. The CDR3 contains 14 residues. In germline, CDR1 is MDHEN, CDR2 SYDVKM. The CDR3 region is CASSLRFLNYGYTF. In DNA form, the CDR3 reads TGTGCCAGCAGCCTCAGGTTTCTCAACTATGGCTACACCTTC.

The chain uses TRBV27 and TRBJ2-1, with 7 bases matching TRBD2. With 5 bases clipped from V and 0 bases from J, the junction kept 7 bases outside the gene matches. CDR3 length equals 16 residues. Looked up from germline, CDR1 is MNHEY and CDR2 is SMNVEV (reference sequence). CDR3 nucleotides: TGTGCCAGCAGTCCCTTGGGCGGGAGCTCCTACAATGAGCAGTTCTTC. Protein sequence: CASSPLGGSSYNEQFF.